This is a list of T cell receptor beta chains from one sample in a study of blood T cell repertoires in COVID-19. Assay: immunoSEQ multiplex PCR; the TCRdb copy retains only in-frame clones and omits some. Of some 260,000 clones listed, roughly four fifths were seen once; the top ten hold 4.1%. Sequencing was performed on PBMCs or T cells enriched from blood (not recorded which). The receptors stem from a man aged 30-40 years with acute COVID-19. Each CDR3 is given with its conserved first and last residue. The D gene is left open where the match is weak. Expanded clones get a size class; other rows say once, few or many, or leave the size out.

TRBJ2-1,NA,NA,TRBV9,CASSVELGRGTLYNEQFF,TGTGCCAGCAGCGTAGAATTAGGTCGGGGGACTCTTTACAATGAGCAGTTCTTC
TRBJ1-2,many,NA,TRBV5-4,CASSLDRDPGYTF,TGTGCCAGCAGCTTGGACAGGGACCCTGGCTACACCTTC
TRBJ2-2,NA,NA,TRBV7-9,CASSYPRGTPPPGELFF,TGTGCCAGCAGCTACCCTCGTGGGACTCCTCCTCCCGGGGAGCTGTTTTTT
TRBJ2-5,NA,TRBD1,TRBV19,CASSYGTGSGGETQYF,TGTGCCAGTAGTTATGGGACAGGGTCAGGAGGAGAGACCCAGTACTTC
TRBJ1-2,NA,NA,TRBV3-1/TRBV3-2,CASSQEAHRGTPYGYTF,TGTGCCAGCAGCCAAGAGGCTCATAGGGGCACACCCTATGGCTACACCTTC
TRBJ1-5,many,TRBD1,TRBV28,CASSRPYDRVPTSYDQPQHF,TGTGCCAGCAGCCGACCCTATGACAGGGTCCCGACCTCATACGATCAGCCCCAGCATTTT
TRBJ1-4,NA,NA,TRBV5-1,CASRLLATNEKLFF,TGTGCCAGCCGACTTCTTGCAACTAATGAAAAACTGTTTTTT
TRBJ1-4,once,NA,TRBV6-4,CASSTLPLTEKLFF,TGTGCCAGCAGTACTTTACCTTTAACTGAAAAACTGTTTTTT
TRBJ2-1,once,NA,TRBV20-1,CSASRGSSYNEQFF,TGCAGTGCTAGTCGTGGGAGCTCCTACAATGAGCAGTTCTTC
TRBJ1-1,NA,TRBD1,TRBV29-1,CSVTGQGRAEAFF,TGCAGCGTTACGGGACAGGGACGGGCTGAAGCTTTCTTT
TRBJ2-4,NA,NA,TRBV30,CAFGVSKNIQYF,TGTGCCTTCGGGGTCTCCAAAAACATTCAGTACTTC
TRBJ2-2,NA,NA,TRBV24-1,CATSDQDKPGELFF,TGTGCCACCAGTGACCAAGATAAGCCCGGGGAGCTGTTTTTT
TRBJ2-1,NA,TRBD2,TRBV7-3,CASSLEVGGSYYNEQFF,TGTGCCAGCAGCTTAGAGGTGGGCGGGAGCTACTACAATGAGCAGTTCTTC
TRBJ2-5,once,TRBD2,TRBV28,CASSLWASGGVKTQYF,TGTGCCAGCAGTTTATGGGCTAGCGGGGGGGTGAAGACCCAGTACTTC
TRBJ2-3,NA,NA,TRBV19,CASSTPSSAHTTDTQYF,TGTGCCAGTAGTACACCCTCTAGCGCGCATACCACAGATACGCAGTATTTT
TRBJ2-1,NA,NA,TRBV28,CASGGEQFF,TGTGCCAGCGGCGGTGAGCAGTTCTTC
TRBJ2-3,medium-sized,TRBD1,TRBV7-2,CASSPGQGTDTQYF,TGTGCCAGCAGCCCGGGACAGGGCACAGATACGCAGTATTTT
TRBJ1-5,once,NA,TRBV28,CASAGALNQPQHF,TGTGCCAGCGCAGGGGCCCTAAATCAGCCCCAGCATTTT
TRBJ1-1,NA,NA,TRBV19,CATFRGSLSTEAFF,TGTGCCACCTTCAGGGGTAGTTTGAGCACTGAAGCTTTCTTT
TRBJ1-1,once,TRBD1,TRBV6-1,CASSETEGQGPKMNTEAFF,TGTGCCAGCAGTGAAACAGAGGGACAGGGGCCAAAGATGAACACTGAAGCTTTCTTT
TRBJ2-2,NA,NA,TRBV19,CASSTRTGSGELFF,TGTGCCAGTAGTACGCGGACTGGTTCCGGGGAGCTGTTTTTT
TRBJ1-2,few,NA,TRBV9,CASSVGGSGVGYTF,TGTGCCAGCAGCGTAGGCGGGAGTGGGGTTGGCTACACCTTC
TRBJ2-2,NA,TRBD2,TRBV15,CATSLLAGENGELFF,TGTGCCACCAGCCTTTTAGCGGGGGAGAACGGGGAGCTGTTTTTT
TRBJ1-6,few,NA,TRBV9,CASSVDSGNSPLHF,TGTGCCAGCAGCGTAGATTCCGGGAATTCACCCCTCCACTTT
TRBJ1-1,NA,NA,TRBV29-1,CSVEDRVYTEAFF,TGCAGCGTTGAAGACAGGGTTTACACTGAAGCTTTCTTT
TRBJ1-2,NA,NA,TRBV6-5,CASSPYPGSYGYTF,TGTGCCAGCAGTCCCTATCCGGGGAGCTATGGCTACACCTTC
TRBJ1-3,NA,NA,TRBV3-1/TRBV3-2,CASSQDTGKENTIYF,TGTGCCAGCAGCCAAGATACAGGTAAAGAAAACACCATATATTTT
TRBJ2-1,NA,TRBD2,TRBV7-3,CASSISGTSEPREQFF,TGTGCCAGCAGCATCTCCGGGACTAGCGAACCACGTGAGCAGTTCTTC
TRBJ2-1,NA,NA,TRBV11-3,CASSFTGSYNEQFF,TGTGCCAGCAGCTTCACGGGGTCCTACAATGAGCAGTTCTTC
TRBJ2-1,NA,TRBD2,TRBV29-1,CSATPSLAGGGEQFF,TGCAGCGCGACCCCTTCCCTAGCGGGAGGGGGTGAGCAGTTCTTC
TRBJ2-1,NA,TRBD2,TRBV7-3,CASSLYGRGSSYNEQFF,TGTGCCAGCAGCTTATATGGGCGGGGGAGCTCCTACAATGAGCAGTTCTTC
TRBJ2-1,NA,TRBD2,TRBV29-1,CSVGPSGSYNEQFF,TGCAGCGTTGGGCCTAGCGGTTCCTACAATGAGCAGTTCTTC
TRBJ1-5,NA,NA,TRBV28,CASSPQAGGNQPQHF,TGTGCCAGCAGCCCCCAGGCAGGGGGCAATCAGCCCCAGCATTTT
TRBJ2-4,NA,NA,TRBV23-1,CASNIRTQNIQYF,TGCGCCAGCAATATCAGAACCCAAAACATTCAGTACTTC
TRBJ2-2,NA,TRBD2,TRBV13,CASSQGRGRAGELFF,TGTGCCAGCAGCCAAGGACGCGGGAGGGCCGGGGAGCTGTTTTTT
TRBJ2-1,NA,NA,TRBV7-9,CASSLYPESLNNEQFF,TGTGCCAGCAGCCTTTATCCGGAGAGCCTTAATAATGAGCAGTTCTTC
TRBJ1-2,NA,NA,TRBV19,CASTFSGGLGGYTF,TGTGCCAGTACATTCTCTGGGGGCCTGGGAGGCTACACCTTC
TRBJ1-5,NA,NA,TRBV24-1,CATSGPGGVNQPQHF,TGTGCCACCAGTGGGCCGGGGGGGGTCAATCAGCCCCAGCATTTT
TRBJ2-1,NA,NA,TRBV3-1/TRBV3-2,CASSQEASSYNEQFF,TGTGCCAGCAGCCAAGAAGCTAGCTCCTACAATGAGCAGTTCTTC
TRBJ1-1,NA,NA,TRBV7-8,CASSLNVRAGKTEAFF,TGTGCCAGCAGCTTAAACGTCAGGGCAGGAAAGACTGAAGCTTTCTTT
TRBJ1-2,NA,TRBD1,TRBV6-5,CASSYNRGLYGYTF,TGTGCCAGCAGTTACAACAGGGGCTTGTATGGCTACACCTTC
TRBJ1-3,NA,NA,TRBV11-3,CASSARGPSGNTIYF,TGTGCCAGCAGCGCCAGGGGTCCATCTGGAAACACCATATATTTT
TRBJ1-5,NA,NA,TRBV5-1,CASSLNTDQPQHF,TGTGCCAGCAGCTTGAATACGGATCAGCCCCAGCATTTT
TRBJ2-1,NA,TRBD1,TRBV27,CASYGQAYNEQFF,TGTGCCAGCTACGGACAGGCTTACAATGAGCAGTTCTTC
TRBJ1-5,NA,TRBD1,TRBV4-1,CASSPGQVDQPQHF,TGCGCCAGCAGCCCAGGACAGGTAGATCAGCCCCAGCATTTT
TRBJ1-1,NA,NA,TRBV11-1,CAGDKLGEAFF,TGTGCCGGGGACAAATTGGGTGAAGCTTTCTTT
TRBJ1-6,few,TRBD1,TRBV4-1,CASRDDNRGFNSPLHF,TGCGCCAGCAGAGATGATAACAGGGGATTTAATTCACCCCTCCACTTT
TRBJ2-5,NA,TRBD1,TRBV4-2,CASSQDLTGEEETQYF,TGTGCCAGCAGCCAAGATCTGACAGGGGAGGAAGAGACCCAGTACTTC